Presented here are 26 T cell receptor beta chains from one specimen sequenced in a study of response to subunit inactivated influenza vaccine. MiXCR, applied by TCRdb to the RT-PCR reads, yields one record per CDR3 protein. There are just over 300,000 distinct CDR3 sequences in the sample; roughly a fifth occur only once, and 10% to 13% lies in the top ten. The source material was PBMCs from blood, sampled around 22 months after vaccination. All receptors derive from a man between 45 and 75 years old who received an inactivated influenza vaccine.

Only a few counts were recorded for this clonotype. V and J are TRBV7-2 and TRBJ1-5; D gene uncertain. V dropped 4 bases and J dropped 3 bases, with 7 bases sitting between them. Germline V gene sequence: CDR1 SGHTA, CDR2 FQGNSA. The CDR3 loop spans 13 amino acids. The CDR3 sequence is CASSSHTNQPQHF. The DNA of the CDR3 is TGTGCCAGCAGCTCCCACACCAATCAGCCCCAGCATTTT. Together with reference TRBV7-2 and TRBJ1-5, the CDR3 gives the full variable domain: GAGVSQSPSNKVTEKGKDVELRCDPISGHTALYWYRQSLGQGLEFLIYFQGNSAPDKSGLPSDRFSAERTGGSVSTLTIQRTQQEDSAVYLCASSSHTNQPQHFGDGTRLSIL.

This clonotype was observed many times. V gene TRBV2 combines with J gene TRBJ1-1; D might be TRBD1 (5 bases). The CDR3 has 15 residues. Per the germline V gene, CDR1 is SNHLY and CDR2 is FYNNEI. Trimming removed 6 bases from V and 0 bases from J, with 14 bases in between. CDR3 sequence (DNA): TGTGCCAGCAGGTACAGCAGGGCCATGAACACTGAAGCTTTCTTT. As protein: CASRYSRAMNTEAFF.

This clonotype was seen a few times. The chain links TRBV5-1 to TRBJ2-7; TRBD1 matches at 9 bases. After removal of 5 bases from V and 3 bases from J, the junction contained 3 bases not matched to a gene. Germline V gene data show CDR1 as SGHRS and CDR2 as YFSETQ. The CDR3 runs 13 residues. CDR3 nucleotide sequence: TGCGCCAGCAGGCAGGGACAGGGCTACGAGCAGTACTTC. This encodes CASRQGQGYEQYF. Variable domain in full (rest from reference TRBV5-1 and TRBJ2-7): KAGVTQTPRYLIKTRGQQVTLSCSPISGHRSVSWYQQTPGQGLQFLFEYFSETQRNKGNFPGRFSGRQFSNSRSEMNVSTLELGDSALYLCASRQGQGYEQYFGPGTRLTVT.

The V call is TRBV11-1, the J call TRBJ2-3; 12 bases are shared with TRBD2. Germline V gene lookup returns CDR1 SGHAT and CDR2 FQDESV (reference sequence). CDR3 length equals 17 residues. Unmatched junction bases numbered 9, after V lost 6 bases and J lost 2 bases. CDR3 DNA sequence: TGTGCCAGCAGTCCCACCGGACTAGCGGGATTCACAGATACGCAGTATTTT. Amino acids: CASSPTGLAGFTDTQYF.

The chain combines TRBV20-1 with TRBJ2-1; 7 positions match TRBD2. Germline CDR1 is DFQATT and CDR2 is SNEGSKA (reference sequence). J gave up 4 bases and V 3 bases, and 3 bases lay outside the gene matches. This CDR3 is built from 13 residues. CDR3 sequence reads: CSARGREYNEQFF. CDR3 sequence (DNA): TGCAGTGCTAGGGGGAGGGAGTACAATGAGCAGTTCTTC.

In DNA, the CDR3 is TGTGCCAGCAGTTCAAACTTAGCGGGAGGGCCGTTGAATACGCAGTATTTT. This translates into CASSSNLAGGPLNTQYF. V gene TRBV12-3 or TRBV12-4 combines with J gene TRBJ2-3; 11 bases match TRBD2. After removal of 4 bases from V and 7 bases from J, the junction contained 13 bases not matched to a gene. This CDR3 region has 17 residues.

The rearrangement uses TRBV12-3 or TRBV12-4 and TRBJ2-2, with 9 bases fitting TRBD2. V trimming: 3 bases; J trimming: 2 bases; junction bases outside the gene matches: 7. This CDR3 spans 17 amino acids. CDR3 sequence: CASSLSGGPANTGELFF. CDR3 bases: TGTGCCAGCAGTTTGAGCGGGGGGCCTGCAAACACCGGGGAGCTGTTTTTT.

This chain connects TRBV12-3 or TRBV12-4 to TRBJ2-5, with no clear D. This CDR3 region has 13 residues. Trimming removed 2 bases from V and 5 bases from J, with 9 bases in between. CDR3 nucleotide sequence: TGTGCCAGCAGTTTATTCCCTGCGGAGACCCAGTACTTC. Encoded protein: CASSLFPAETQYF.

The gene calls are TRBV4-2 and TRBJ2-1; D not resolved. This CDR3 region has 13 residues. CDR1 and CDR2 from the germline V gene are LGHNA and YNFKEQ. Trimming removed 1 base from V and 8 bases from J, with 9 bases in between. The CDR3 loop is CASSQVGTDEQFF. CDR3 nucleotides: TGTGCCAGCAGCCAAGTGGGTACAGATGAGCAGTTCTTC.

Many counts were recorded for this clonotype. CDR3 amino acids: CSVVGPGQGFMTEAFF. The CDR3 DNA reads as TGCAGCGTTGTGGGGCCGGGACAGGGTTTTATGACTGAAGCTTTCTTT. The V call is TRBV29-1, the J call TRBJ1-1, with 9 bases identical to TRBD1. Germline lookup yields CDR1 SQVTM and CDR2 ANQGSEA. The CDR3 runs 16 residues. With 4 bases clipped from V and 5 bases from J, the junction kept 14 bases outside the gene matches.

The V and J genes are TRBV6-2 or TRBV6-3 and TRBJ1-1, with unresolved D. Trimming took 2 bases from V and 10 from J, leaving 17 bases between them. The CDR3 sequence is 14 residues long. Germline V lookup: CDR1 MNHEY, CDR2 SVGEGT. CDR3 amino acids: CASSYPEWVTGAFF. As DNA, the CDR3 is TGTGCCAGCAGTTACCCCGAGTGGGTTACGGGAGCTTTCTTT.

This clonotype has a count of ten or more. The V call is TRBV5-1, the J call TRBJ1-1; D uncertain. Germline CDR1 is SGHRS and CDR2 is YFSETQ. V was clipped by 0 bases and J by 4 bases, with 7 bases between them. The CDR3 has 13 amino acids. The DNA for the CDR3 is TGCGCCAGCAGCTTGGAGGCCGTCACTGAAGCTTTCTTT. Protein sequence: CASSLEAVTEAFF.

The table lists this clonotype with a few counts. The chain couples TRBV6-4 to TRBJ1-1; weak D call: TRBD1 (6 bases). The ends were cut back, 3 bases at V and 0 bases at J, with 14 bases in the middle. Per germline, CDR1 MRHNA and CDR2 SNTAGT. CDR3 size: 16 residues. The DNA for the CDR3 is TGTGCCAGCAGTGAACAGGGAAGGCAAATGAACACTGAAGCTTTCTTT. Residues: CASSEQGRQMNTEAFF.

This clonotype was counted many times. The chain combines TRBV5-1 with TRBJ1-3; D is undetermined. Trimming removed 4 bases from V and 0 bases from J, with 14 bases in between. The CDR3 is made up of 16 amino acids. CDR1 and CDR2 (germline): SGHRS, YFSETQ. CDR3: CASSTFGRNSGNTIYF. The CDR3 DNA reads TGCGCCAGCAGCACCTTCGGACGGAACTCTGGAAACACCATATATTTT.

The gene calls are TRBV14 and TRBJ1-3; D unclear. The CDR3 is 15 amino acids. Trimming took off 1 base at V and 3 bases at J, with 10 bases between the two ends. Germline V lookup: CDR1 SGHDN, CDR2 FVKESK. CDR3 nucleotide sequence: TGTGCCAGCAGCCAAGTTTTCGGGTTTGGAAACACCATATATTTT. Its translation: CASSQVFGFGNTIYF.

This clonotype was picked up a small number of times. This chain links TRBV5-1 with TRBJ1-4; D gene ambiguous. Trimming took off 0 bases at V and 8 bases at J, with 11 bases between the two ends. The CDR3 spans 14 residues. Germline values: CDR1 SGHRS, CDR2 YFSETQ. The CDR3 region has the DNA TGCGCCAGCAGCTTGGATCGATCGAGGGAAAAACTGTTTTTT. This translates into CASSLDRSREKLFF.

V usage is TRBV13 and J usage is TRBJ2-5, with TRBD2 matching 10 bases. The CDR3 is 15 amino acids. Germline V gene sequence: CDR1 PRHDT, CDR2 FYEKMQ (reference sequence). The V and J ends lost 1 base and 5 bases, in that order; junction bases with no gene match: 4. CDR3 in amino acids: CASSLVGLALETQYF. The CDR3 DNA reads as TGTGCCAGCAGCTTAGTGGGACTAGCGCTGGAGACCCAGTACTTC.

This clonotype has at least ten counts. V and J are TRBV12-3 or TRBV12-4 and TRBJ1-3, with D possibly matching TRBD1 (6 bases). V was clipped by 5 bases and J by 3 bases, with 17 bases between them. The CDR3 runs 16 residues. The CDR3 reads CASSAIRGSGGNTIYF. As DNA, the CDR3 is TGTGCCAGCAGTGCAATCAGGGGAAGTGGTGGAAACACCATATATTTT.

This clonotype was counted a few times. This chain connects TRBV6-4 to TRBJ2-1, with TRBD2 matching 13 bases. The trim removed 6 bases at V and 0 bases at J, leaving 8 bases unmatched. Per germline, CDR1 MRHNA and CDR2 SNTAGT. The length of the CDR3 is 18 residues. CDR3 amino acids: CASSVTSGRVSSYNEQFF. The CDR3 nucleotides are TGTGCCAGCAGCGTTACTAGCGGGAGGGTCAGCTCCTACAATGAGCAGTTCTTC.

This clonotype has a handful of counts. V gene TRBV16 combines with J gene TRBJ2-1; the D gene is possibly TRBD2 (6 bases). Trimming removed 2 bases at V and 7 bases at J, with 15 bases between. The CDR3 has 15 residues. Germline CDR1 and CDR2: KGHSY and FQNENV. In nucleotides, the CDR3 is TGTGCCAGCAGCCAAGTGGCGGGGTCAGGGAATGAGCAGTTCTTC. Encoded protein: CASSQVAGSGNEQFF.

The V and J genes are TRBV6-6 and TRBJ1-2; possibly TRBD1 for D (5 bases). The germline V gene encodes CDR1 MNHNY and CDR2 SVGAGI (reference sequence). The V end was cut by 6 bases, the J end by 2 bases, with 10 bases between. This CDR3 spans 13 amino acids. The CDR3 loop reads CASSQRDNYGYTF. The CDR3 DNA reads TGTGCCAGCAGCCAAAGGGACAACTATGGCTACACCTTC.

The J gene is TRBJ1-2, the V gene TRBV6-4; no clear D. The ends were cut back, 2 bases at V and 0 bases at J, with 7 bases in the middle. The CDR3 consists of 14 residues. CDR1 MRHNA and CDR2 SNTAGT come from the germline V gene. The CDR3 reads CASSDHPANYGYTF. CDR3 DNA sequence: TGTGCCAGCAGTGACCACCCAGCTAACTATGGCTACACCTTC.

The sample holds many counts of this clonotype. The V call is TRBV15, the J call TRBJ1-5; D gene unclear. Trimming removed 0 bases at V and 4 bases at J, with 13 bases between. Germline values: CDR1 LNHNV, CDR2 YYDKDF (reference sequence). This CDR3 spans 16 amino acids. The CDR3 sequence: CATSRDSPQVNQPQHF. The CDR3 coding sequence is TGTGCCACCAGCAGAGATTCCCCCCAGGTTAATCAGCCCCAGCATTTT. The full variable domain, in which reference TRBV15 and TRBJ1-5 provide the parts outside the CDR3, is DAMVIQNPRYQVTQFGKPVTLSCSQTLNHNVMYWYQQKSSQAPKLLFHYYDKDFNNEADTPDNFQSRRPNTSFCFLDIRSPGLGDTAMYLCATSRDSPQVNQPQHFGDGTRLSIL.

Remarks on this clonotype: This clone may be a read error of a much larger clone one base away. The CDR3 sequence is CASSLTGTYGYTF. The CDR3, as DNA: TGTGCCAGCAGCTTGACAGGGACCTATGGCTACACCTTC. V and J are TRBV5-4 and TRBJ1-2; perhaps TRBD1 as D (6 bases). Trimming pared 1 base from V and 4 bases from J, leaving 8 bases between. Germline CDR1 is SGHNT and CDR2 is YYREEE (reference sequence). The CDR3 spans 13 residues.

The chain couples TRBV14 to TRBJ2-2; D possibly corresponds to TRBD2 (5 bases). The germline V and J ends were trimmed by 1 base and 5 bases, with 14 bases remaining between them. The CDR3 extends over 16 amino acids. In germline, CDR1 is SGHDN, CDR2 FVKESK. CDR3 protein: CASSQVGVSRTGELFF. The CDR3 bases are TGTGCCAGCAGCCAAGTCGGGGTTTCGCGGACCGGGGAGCTGTTTTTT.

The rearrangement uses TRBV6-1 and TRBJ1-2, with D perhaps matching TRBD1 (5 bases). The CDR3 is made up of 13 amino acids. Trimming took 10 bases from V and 2 from J, leaving 14 bases between them. Germline CDR1 and CDR2: MNHNS and SASEGT. This CDR3 is CATSPGRNYGYTF. CDR3 DNA: TGTGCCACCTCTCCGGGACGCAACTATGGCTACACCTTC.